These 22 T cell receptor beta chains were sequenced from one sample in a study of neoadjuvant anti-PD-1 for oral cavity cancer. The method was immunoSEQ multiplex PCR; TCRdb's version includes in-frame clones alone and lacks a portion of them. The sample consists of tens of thousands of clones, around four fifths of them appearing once. The sample in question was PBMCs, obtained before nivolumab (anti-PD-1) treatment. The receptor source for this set is a person between 35 and 79 years old with oral cavity squamous cell carcinoma.

The gene calls are TRBV28 and TRBJ1-2, with no clear D. Germline lookup yields CDR1 MDHEN and CDR2 SYDVKM. Trimming removed 9 bases at V and 1 base at J, with 9 bases between. The CDR3 extends over 12 amino acids. As DNA, the CDR3 is TGTGCCAGTCGGCCCAGTAACTATGGCTACACCTTC. Protein product: CASRPSNYGYTF.

The CDR3 spells CASSAQTTSKLGDTQYF. CDR3 coding DNA: TGTGCCAGCAGCGCCCAAACGACTAGCAAGTTAGGAGATACGCAGTATTTT. The V call is TRBV9, the J call TRBJ2-3; 7 bases agree with TRBD2. CDR1 SGDLS and CDR2 YYNGEE come from the germline V gene. The CDR3 is 17 residues long. After removal of 3 bases from V and 5 bases from J, the junction contained 15 bases not matched to a gene.

The rearrangement links TRBV15 to TRBJ2-7; D is unresolved. Germline lookup yields CDR1 LNHNV and CDR2 YYDKDF (reference sequence). V gave up 11 bases and J gave up 7 bases, with 24 bases separating them. The CDR3 extends over 14 amino acids. The chain's CDR3 is CAGVADHPRLEQYF. CDR3 sequence (DNA): TGTGCCGGCGTGGCGGACCACCCTAGATTGGAGCAGTACTTC.

The chain has TRBV18 and TRBJ1-2; D might be TRBD1 (5 bases). The length of the CDR3 is 13 residues. V shed 2 bases and J shed 4 bases, with 8 bases lying between them. Germline V gene sequence: CDR1 KGHSH, CDR2 LQKENI. The CDR3, as DNA: TGTGCCAGCTCACCAGCAGGGATCTATGGCTACACCTTC. Protein product: CASSPAGIYGYTF.

The chain recombines TRBV15 with TRBJ1-6; no definite D call. Looked up from germline, CDR1 is LNHNV and CDR2 is YYDKDF (reference sequence). The CDR3 contains 12 residues. The V end lost 5 bases, the J end lost 7 bases, and 6 bases lay between the germline ends. The CDR3 region is CATSQVNSPLHF. Here the CDR3 DNA reads TGTGCCACCAGCCAGGTGAATTCACCCCTCCACTTT.

J is TRBJ2-6 and V is TRBV7-6, with 11 bases fitting TRBD1. The CDR3 is 19 amino acids. Unmatched junction bases numbered 9, after V lost 5 bases and J lost 0 bases. Germline V lookup: CDR1 SGHVS, CDR2 FNYEAQ. Here the CDR3 DNA reads TGTGCCAGCAGCCCTCGCCCCGGGACAGGGGGCTCTGGGGCCAACGTCCTGACTTTC. Translation gives CASSPRPGTGGSGANVLTF.

This clone was counted a few times. DNA of the CDR3: TGCGCCAGCAGCTCAAACTTCTACGAGCAGTACTTC. This encodes CASSSNFYEQYF. The chain combines TRBV5-1 with TRBJ2-7; the D is unclear. V was cut by 3 bases and J by 3 bases, with 7 bases left in between. The germline V gene encodes CDR1 SGHRS and CDR2 YFSETQ. CDR3 length equals 12 residues.

The chain recombines TRBV30 with TRBJ2-1; D perhaps matches TRBD2 (6 bases). The V gene lost 4 bases and the J gene lost 4 bases, with 20 bases spanning the gap. This CDR3 region has 16 residues. CDR1 and CDR2 (germline): GTSNPN, SVGIG (reference sequence). Here the CDR3 DNA reads TGTGCCTGGACCAAATCTCCGGGACTCCCTTACAATGAGCAGTTCTTC. Protein: CAWTKSPGLPYNEQFF.

The chain employs TRBV6-6 and TRBJ1-2; 7 nucleotides line up with TRBD1. V shed 6 bases and J 4 bases; nucleotides not matched to a gene: 5. This CDR3 comprises 13 residues. Germline-derived CDR1 and CDR2 are MNHNY and SVGAGI (reference sequence). CDR3 sequence: CASRGDRAYGYTF. The CDR3, as DNA: TGTGCCAGCAGGGGCGACAGGGCCTATGGCTACACCTTC.

This chain links TRBV6-5 with TRBJ2-7, with a weak D call TRBD2 (5 bases). The CDR3 extends over 11 amino acids. Germline-derived CDR1 and CDR2 are MNHEY and SVGAGI. Trimming removed 5 bases from V and 6 bases from J, with 8 bases in between. In nucleotides, the CDR3 is TGTGCCAGCAGTGGGGAGTTCGAGCAGTACTTC. This translates into CASSGEFEQYF.

This chain joins TRBV5-1 and TRBJ1-2; the match to TRBD1 covers 8 bases. The junction had 6 bases not matched to a gene; V was cut back by 2 bases and J by 3 bases. Looked up from germline, CDR1 is SGHRS and CDR2 is YFSETQ. The CDR3 contains 15 residues. In nucleotides, the CDR3 is TGCGCCAGCAGCTTCTCGGCAGGGGGCTACTATGGCTACACCTTC. Translation gives CASSFSAGGYYGYTF.

The chain is built from TRBV4-1 and TRBJ2-7, with D unresolved. The CDR3 totals 16 residues. The V end lost 1 base, the J end lost 0 bases, and 13 bases lay between the germline ends. CDR1 and CDR2 from the germline V gene are MGHRA and YSYEKL. DNA for the CDR3: TGCGCCAGCAGCCAAGTCGGGCTATCCAGCTCCTACGAGCAGTACTTC. Amino acids: CASSQVGLSSSYEQYF.

This clone was observed a few times. The chain couples TRBV7-9 to TRBJ1-1, with a weak D call TRBD1 (6 bases). Germline V lookup: CDR1 SEHNR, CDR2 FQNEAQ (reference sequence). The CDR3 totals 17 residues. V shed 7 bases and J shed 0 bases, with 21 bases lying between them. Written as DNA, the CDR3 is TGTGCCAGCACCTCGGGGTGGGACAAACTCTTGAACACTGAAGCTTTCTTT. Protein: CASTSGWDKLLNTEAFF.

This chain joins TRBV6-6 and TRBJ1-3; TRBD1 aligns across 7 bases. Per germline, CDR1 MNHNY and CDR2 SVGAGI (reference sequence). The CDR3 totals 16 residues. V was pared by 3 bases and J by 4 bases, with 9 bases of the junction left unmatched. DNA of the CDR3: TGTGCCAGCAGTTATGGCACACAGGGGTCGGGAAACACCATATATTTT. It encodes CASSYGTQGSGNTIYF.

V is TRBV27 and J is TRBJ1-5, with D unclear. CDR1 is MNHEY and CDR2 is SMNVEV in the germline V gene (reference sequence). The CDR3 has 14 residues. Trimming stripped 11 bases from V and 0 bases from J, with 14 bases between. DNA for the CDR3: TGTGCCTGCGGGTCGCCGTATAGCAATCAGCCCCAGCATTTT. Translation gives CACGSPYSNQPQHF.

This chain uses TRBV30 with TRBJ1-6; D gene uncertain. Germline V lookup: CDR1 GTSNPN, CDR2 SVGIG (reference sequence). V dropped 5 bases and J dropped 0 bases, with 5 bases sitting between them. The CDR3 is 13 amino acids. The CDR3 spells CAWGSSYNSPLHF. CDR3 nucleotide sequence: TGTGCCTGGGGAAGCTCCTATAATTCACCCCTCCACTTT.

The rearrangement uses TRBV19 and TRBJ1-1; 7 bases match TRBD1. Germline values: CDR1 LNHDA, CDR2 SQIVND (reference sequence). This CDR3 region has 14 residues. After removal of 5 bases from V and 7 bases from J, the junction contained 10 bases not matched to a gene. The CDR3 DNA sequence: TGTGCCAGTAGTGTCGGGACAGTGGGGCTTGAAGCTTTCTTT. Protein product: CASSVGTVGLEAFF.

This rearrangement joins TRBV27 to TRBJ1-1; D is unclear. This CDR3 contains 14 residues. V was pared by 10 bases and J by 0 bases, with 15 bases between. Germline V gives CDR1 MNHEY, CDR2 SMNVEV (reference sequence). The DNA of the CDR3 is TGTGCCACCTCCCGGGGTCGGGTGAACACTGAAGCTTTCTTT. Protein sequence: CATSRGRVNTEAFF.

The V gene is TRBV12-5, the J gene TRBJ1-2; no definite D call. This CDR3 comprises 14 residues. Germline assignment: CDR1 LGHNT and CDR2 FRNRAP. V was shortened by 0 bases and J by 2 bases, with 7 bases between the two germline ends. The CDR3 DNA is TGTGCTAGTGGTTTGGTACCAGAAAACTATGGCTACACCTTC. Residues: CASGLVPENYGYTF.

V usage is TRBV25-1 and J usage is TRBJ1-2; TRBD1 matches 7 bases. Germline-derived CDR1 and CDR2 are MGHDK and SYGVNS. V trimming: 10 bases; J trimming: 2 bases; junction bases outside the gene matches: 4. This CDR3 has 12 residues. In nucleotides, the CDR3 is TGTGCCATTCAGGGACAGAACTATGGCTACACCTTC. Protein: CAIQGQNYGYTF.

The chain recombines TRBV6-1 with TRBJ2-5, with a weak D call TRBD2 (6 bases). The germline gives CDR1 MNHNS, CDR2 SASEGT. The CDR3 spans 15 residues. The V and J ends lost 2 bases and 5 bases respectively, with 15 bases between them. The CDR3 DNA is TGTGCCAGCAGTGAAAAGTCGGGACTTAGGGAGACCCAGTACTTC. It encodes CASSEKSGLRETQYF.

The rearrangement joins TRBV6-1 to TRBJ2-1, with TRBD2 matching 8 bases. Germline V lookup: CDR1 MNHNS, CDR2 SASEGT. V lost 3 bases, J lost 8 bases, and 6 bases stayed unmatched. The CDR3 extends over 14 amino acids. In DNA form, the CDR3 reads TGTGCCAGCAGTGAGGGCCCAGCGGGGGATGAGCAGTTCTTC. This translates into CASSEGPAGDEQFF.